This T cell receptor (beta chain) was documented in a study of shared clonotypes between healthy human individuals. TCRdb's table, derived via immunoSEQ multiplex PCR, lists solely in-frame clones and lacks some. The table lists roughly 2,500,000 clones, 93% of them singletons, with approximately 0.37% in the top ten. V was clipped by 5 bases and J by 5 bases; unmatched bases: 5. This CDR3 is built from 14 residues. Germline CDR1 reads SEHNR; CDR2 reads FQNEAQ (reference sequence). The sequence was collected from a man between 18 and 35 years old in good health. Some clones in this sample may be carry-over from other donors' samples. The V call is TRBV7-9, the J call TRBJ2-3; 9 nucleotides agree with TRBD2. The sample comprised naive CD4+ T cells from PBMCs. Subset here: CD45RA+ positively selected. The CDR3 nucleotides are TGTGCCAGCAGCGAAGGGACTAGCCTAGATACGCAGTATTTT. This codes for CASSEGTSLDTQYF.